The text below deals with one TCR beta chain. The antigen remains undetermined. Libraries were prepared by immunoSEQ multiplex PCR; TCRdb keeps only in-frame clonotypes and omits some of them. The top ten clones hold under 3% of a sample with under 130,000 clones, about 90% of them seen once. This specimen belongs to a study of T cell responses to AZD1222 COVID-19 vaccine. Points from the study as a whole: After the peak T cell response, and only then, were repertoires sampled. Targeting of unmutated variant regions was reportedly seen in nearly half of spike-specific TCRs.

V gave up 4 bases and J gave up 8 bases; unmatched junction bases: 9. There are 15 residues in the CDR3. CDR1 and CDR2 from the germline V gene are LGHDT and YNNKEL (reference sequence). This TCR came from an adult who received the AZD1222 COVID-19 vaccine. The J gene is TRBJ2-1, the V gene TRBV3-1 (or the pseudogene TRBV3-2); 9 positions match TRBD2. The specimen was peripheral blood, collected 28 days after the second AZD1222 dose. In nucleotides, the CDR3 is TGTGCCAGCAGCCCGCCCGGCGGGAGGGCCGATGAGCAGTTCTTC. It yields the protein CASSPPGGRADEQFF.